This T cell receptor beta chain is drawn from a study of T-cell reconstitution after alpha-beta-depleted transplantation in children. Library preparation (for TCRbeta) was performed with unique molecular identifiers. A single record per CDR3 protein comes from TCRdb applying MiXCR to the PCR reads. The repertoire has roughly 500,000 distinct CDR3 sequences, approximately 13% of them found once; the top ten carry around 5.6%. Germline-derived CDR1 and CDR2 are SGHRS and YFSETQ. CDR3 length equals 14 residues. The V end lost 0 bases, the J end lost 0 bases, and 7 bases lay between the germline ends. In its sample, this clonotype was seen many times.

The rearrangement uses TRBV5-1 and TRBJ2-7; D is uncertain. The specimen comprised PBMCs from the stem cell graft donor, sampled from the stem cell graft. The receptor was derived from a human donor who donated a stem cell graft to a child with combined immunodeficiency. CDR3 nucleotide sequence: TGCGCCAGCAGCTTGGCGGTAGTCTCCTACGAGCAGTACTTC. This translates into CASSLAVVSYEQYF.